This T cell receptor (beta chain) is from a study of PD-1 blockade in mismatch repair-deficient tumors. In the study overall: All were previously treated, progressing patients with eleven to twelve mismatch repair-deficient cancer types.

Unmatched junction bases numbered 6, after V lost 0 bases and J lost 5 bases. Germline V CDR1 and CDR2: SGHDT, YYEEEE. The CDR3 is made up of 17 amino acids. Clones were read by immunoSEQ multiplex PCR, and TCRdb kept only the in-frame ones, dropping some. Among over 60,000 clones, more than 70% were seen once, and the ten largest hold 14%. The chain has TRBV5-6 and TRBJ1-5; 12 bases map to TRBD1. The sequenced sample was peripheral blood, obtained 52 weeks after starting pembrolizumab. The origin of this receptor is an adult with mismatch repair-deficient cancer. CDR3 region: CASSLGLGQGAYQPQHF. The CDR3 bases are TGTGCCAGCAGCTTGGGGCTGGGACAGGGGGCCTATCAGCCCCAGCATTTT.